The clone carrying this T cell receptor beta chain was recorded many times. Its specificity is unknown. The record originates from a study of T-cell reconstitution after alpha-beta-depleted transplantation in children. Study conclusions and caveats: At around two months after transplant, the alpha-beta T cells were reportedly derived from several hundred expanded clones that came from non-depleted graft cells.

Molecular barcoding with unique molecular identifiers was used for the TCRbeta library. TCRdb re-called the PCR reads through MiXCR, storing one row per CDR3 protein. This table has some 550,000 distinct CDR3 sequences, roughly 23% appearing once. The sequenced sample was PBMCs, mostly from graft donor cells, obtained 360 days after TCRalphabeta/CD19-depleted stem cell transplant. The sequence was collected from a boy in the first two years of life who had a stem cell transplant for acute myeloid leukemia, so the T cells may come from the graft donor.

The CDR3: CASRASGRGTQYF. The CDR3 region has the DNA TGTGCCAGCAGGGCTAGCGGAAGGGGGACCCAGTACTTC. This chain uses TRBV27 with TRBJ2-5; 7 bases line up with TRBD2. The CDR3 loop spans 13 amino acids. The trim removed 6 bases at V and 7 bases at J, leaving 8 bases unmatched. Germline V gene lookup returns CDR1 MNHEY and CDR2 SMNVEV (reference sequence).